This T cell receptor (beta chain) came from a study of T cells in Graves' hyperthyroidism and ophthalmopathy. Overall study findings and caveats: A model built on 13 V-J features separated ophthalmopathy from stable hyperthyroidism.

The CDR3 length is 13 residues. V was clipped by 6 bases and J by 6 bases, with 12 bases between them. Looked up from germline, CDR1 is MDHEN and CDR2 is SYDVKM. Amplified TCR beta CDR3 regions came from RNA transcripts. TCR CDR3 underwent first-round RT-PCR with the HTBI primer set. TCRdb re-derived calls from the multiplex PCR reads in MiXCR, one entry per CDR3 protein. The repertoire holds about 460,000 distinct CDR3 sequences, under 25% seen once, with 45% to 50% in the top ten. Concerning this clonotype: Antigen specificity is unknown.

Sequenced: blood. This chain joins TRBV28 and TRBJ2-1; D unresolved. This receptor was identified in a woman aged 70-85 years with Graves' ophthalmopathy. The CDR3 spells CASSPPYGNEQFF. The CDR3 DNA sequence: TGTGCCAGCAGCCCCCCATATGGCAATGAGCAGTTCTTC.